The 7 T cell receptor beta chains below come from one sample, sequenced in a study of blood T cell repertoires in COVID-19 (dated by TCRdb to 2019 to 2021). Preparation of the library involved the immunoSEQ multiplex PCR assay. TCRdb stores this immuneACCESS table with in-frame sequences only. Part of the clones is absent; in the studies checked, under half of the shortfall reflects unresolved V genes, and no reason is known for the rest. The sample table contains 95,000 to 150,000 clones; only one count was recorded for 86% of them. In total, the top ten clones hold 3.5% to 5% of the sample. Material: peripheral blood. These receptor sequences come from a man in his forties with acute or convalescent COVID-19.

The rearrangement links TRBV7-9 to TRBJ2-7; 10 bases match TRBD1. This CDR3 has 16 residues. Germline V lookup: CDR1 SEHNR, CDR2 FQNEAQ (reference sequence). Germline trimming cut 2 bases from V and 3 bases from J; bases unmatched to any gene: 7. The CDR3 nucleotides read TGTGCCAGCAGCTTATGGGCAGGGACAGGGGACTACGAGCAGTACTTC. This translates into CASSLWAGTGDYEQYF.

The chain employs TRBV5-4 and TRBJ1-4; D uncertain. V was pared by 1 base and J by 0 bases, with 4 bases between. This CDR3 contains 14 residues. CDR1 SGHNT and CDR2 YYREEE come from the germline V gene (reference sequence). Here the CDR3 reads CASSLSSTNEKLFF. The DNA for the CDR3 is TGTGCCAGCAGCTTGTCCTCAACTAATGAAAAACTGTTTTTT.

In this sample, this clone turned up once. V gene TRBV11-3 combines with J gene TRBJ2-1; 10 nucleotides line up with TRBD2. The CDR3 totals 19 residues. Germline V CDR1 and CDR2: SGHNT, YENEEA. The V segment lost 0 bases and the J segment 3 bases; nucleotides outside the gene matches: 11. The CDR3 reads CASSLEGASGSTLYNEQFF. The CDR3 nucleotides read TGTGCCAGCAGCTTAGAGGGGGCTAGCGGGAGTACGCTCTACAATGAGCAGTTCTTC.

This clone has only one observation. CDR3 nucleotide sequence: TGTGCCAGCAGTCCGCACCGGGGAGGTGAGCAGTTCTTC. As protein: CASSPHRGGEQFF. V gene TRBV27 combines with J gene TRBJ2-1; a weak D match, TRBD2 (6 bases). Per germline, CDR1 MNHEY and CDR2 SMNVEV (reference sequence). V lost 5 bases, J lost 9 bases, and 14 bases lay in between. The CDR3 has 13 amino acids.

The J gene is TRBJ2-7, the V gene TRBV12-3 or TRBV12-4; 9 nucleotides agree with TRBD2. The junction had 8 bases not matched to a gene; V was cut back by 8 bases and J by 6 bases. This CDR3 is built from 13 residues. CDR3 DNA sequence: TGTGCCAGCCTTGCGGGAGGGGGGGGCGAGCAGTACTTC. Translation: CASLAGGGGEQYF.

The chain employs TRBV29-1 and TRBJ1-5, with D perhaps TRBD1 (5 bases). Germline V lookup: CDR1 SQVTM, CDR2 ANQGSEA. The V and J ends lost 8 bases and 8 bases respectively, with 16 bases between them. This CDR3 is built from 12 residues. Here the CDR3 reads CSIRDGGEPQHF. CDR3 coding DNA: TGCAGCATCCGGGACGGGGGGGAGCCCCAGCATTTT.

The V and J genes are TRBV9 and TRBJ1-1, with D maybe TRBD1 (5 bases). CDR3 size: 14 residues. Germline V CDR1 and CDR2: SGDLS, YYNGEE. V lost 4 bases and J 2 bases, leaving 12 bases between the germline ends. The CDR3 DNA follows: TGTGCCAGCAGCTTAACGCAGGGAAACACTGAAGCTTTCTTT. This translates into CASSLTQGNTEAFF.